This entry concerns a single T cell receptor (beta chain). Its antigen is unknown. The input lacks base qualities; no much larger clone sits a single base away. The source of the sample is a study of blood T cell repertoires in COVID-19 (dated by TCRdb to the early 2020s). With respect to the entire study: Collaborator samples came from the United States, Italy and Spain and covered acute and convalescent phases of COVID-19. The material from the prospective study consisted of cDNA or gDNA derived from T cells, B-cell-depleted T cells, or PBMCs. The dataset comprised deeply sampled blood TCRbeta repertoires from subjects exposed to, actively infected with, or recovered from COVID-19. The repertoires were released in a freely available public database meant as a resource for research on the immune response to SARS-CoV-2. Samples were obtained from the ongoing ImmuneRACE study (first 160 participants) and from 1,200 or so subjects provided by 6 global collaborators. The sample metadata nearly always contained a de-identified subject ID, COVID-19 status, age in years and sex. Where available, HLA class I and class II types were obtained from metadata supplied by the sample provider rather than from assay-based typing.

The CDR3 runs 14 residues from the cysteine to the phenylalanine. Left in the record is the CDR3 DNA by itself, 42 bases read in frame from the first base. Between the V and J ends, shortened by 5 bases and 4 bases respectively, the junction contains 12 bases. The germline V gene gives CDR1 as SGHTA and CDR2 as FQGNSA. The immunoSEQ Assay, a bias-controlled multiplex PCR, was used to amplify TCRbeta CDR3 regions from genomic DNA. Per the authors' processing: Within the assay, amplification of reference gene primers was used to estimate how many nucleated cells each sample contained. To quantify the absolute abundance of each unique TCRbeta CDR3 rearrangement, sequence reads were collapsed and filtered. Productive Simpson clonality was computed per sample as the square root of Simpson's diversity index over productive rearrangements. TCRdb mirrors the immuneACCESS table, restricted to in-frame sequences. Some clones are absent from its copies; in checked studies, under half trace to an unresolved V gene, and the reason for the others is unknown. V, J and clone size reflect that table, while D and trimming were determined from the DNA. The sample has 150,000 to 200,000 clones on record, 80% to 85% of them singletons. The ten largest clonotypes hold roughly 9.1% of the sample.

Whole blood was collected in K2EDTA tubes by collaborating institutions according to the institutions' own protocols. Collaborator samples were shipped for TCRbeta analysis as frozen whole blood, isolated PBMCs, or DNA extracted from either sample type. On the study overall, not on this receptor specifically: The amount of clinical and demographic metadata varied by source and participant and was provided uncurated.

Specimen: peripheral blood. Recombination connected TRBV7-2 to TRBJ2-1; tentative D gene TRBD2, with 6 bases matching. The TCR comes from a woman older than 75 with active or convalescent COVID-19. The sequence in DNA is TGTGCCAGCAGCCCCGTGGGACTGTACAATGAGCAGTTCTTC. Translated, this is CASSPVGLYNEQFF.